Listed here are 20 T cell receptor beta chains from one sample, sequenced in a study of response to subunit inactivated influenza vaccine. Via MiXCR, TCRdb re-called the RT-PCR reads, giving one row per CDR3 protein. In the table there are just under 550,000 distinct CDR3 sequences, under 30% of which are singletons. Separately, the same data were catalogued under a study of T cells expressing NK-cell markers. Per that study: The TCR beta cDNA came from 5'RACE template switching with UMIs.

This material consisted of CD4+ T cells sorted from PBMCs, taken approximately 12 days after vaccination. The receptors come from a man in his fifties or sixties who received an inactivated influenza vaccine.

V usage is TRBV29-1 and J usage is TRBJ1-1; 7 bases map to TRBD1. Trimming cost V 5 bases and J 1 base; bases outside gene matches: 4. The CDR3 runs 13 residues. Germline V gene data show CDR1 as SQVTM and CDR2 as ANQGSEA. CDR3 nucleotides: TGCAGCGTTAACAGGGGACCGAACACTGAAGCTTTCTTT. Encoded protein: CSVNRGPNTEAFF.

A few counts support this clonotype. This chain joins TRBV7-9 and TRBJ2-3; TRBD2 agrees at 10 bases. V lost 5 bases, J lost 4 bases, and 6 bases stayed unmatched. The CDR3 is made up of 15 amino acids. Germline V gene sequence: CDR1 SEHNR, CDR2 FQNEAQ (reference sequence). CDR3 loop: CASSDAGTSADTQYF. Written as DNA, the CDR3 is TGTGCCAGCAGCGACGCCGGGACTAGCGCAGATACGCAGTATTTT. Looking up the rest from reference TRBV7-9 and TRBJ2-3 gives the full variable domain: DTGVSQNPRHKITKRGQNVTFRCDPISEHNRLYWYRQTLGQGPEFLTYFQNEAQLEKSRLLSDRFSAERPKGSFSTLEIQRTEQGDSAMYLCASSDAGTSADTQYFGPGTRLTVL.

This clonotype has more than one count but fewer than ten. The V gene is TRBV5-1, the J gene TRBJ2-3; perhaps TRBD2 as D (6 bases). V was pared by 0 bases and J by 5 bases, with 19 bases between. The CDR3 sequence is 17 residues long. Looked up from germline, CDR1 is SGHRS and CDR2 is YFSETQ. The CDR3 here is CASSLAGTSRARDTQYF. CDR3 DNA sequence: TGCGCCAGCAGCTTGGCCGGGACTTCGAGGGCCAGAGATACGCAGTATTTT.

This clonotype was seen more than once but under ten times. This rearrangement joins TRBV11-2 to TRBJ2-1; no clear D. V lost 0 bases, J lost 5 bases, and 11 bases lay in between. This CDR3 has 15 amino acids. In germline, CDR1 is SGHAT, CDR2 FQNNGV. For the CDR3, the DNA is TGTGCCAGCAGCTTAGATTCAGGTTGGGACAATGAGCAGTTCTTC. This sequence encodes CASSLDSGWDNEQFF.

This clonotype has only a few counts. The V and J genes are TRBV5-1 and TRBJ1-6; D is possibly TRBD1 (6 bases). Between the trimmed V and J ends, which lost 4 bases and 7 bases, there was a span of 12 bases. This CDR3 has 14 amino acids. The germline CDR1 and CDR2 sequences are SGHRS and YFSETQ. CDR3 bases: TGCGCCAGCAGCCCGGGACACCAAAATTCACCCCTCCACTTT. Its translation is CASSPGHQNSPLHF.

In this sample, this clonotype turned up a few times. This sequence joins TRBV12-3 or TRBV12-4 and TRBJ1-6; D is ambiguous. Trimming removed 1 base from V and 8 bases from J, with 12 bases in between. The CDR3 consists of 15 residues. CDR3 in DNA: TGTGCCAGCAGTTTAGACAGTTTTACGTATTCACCCCTCCACTTT. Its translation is CASSLDSFTYSPLHF.

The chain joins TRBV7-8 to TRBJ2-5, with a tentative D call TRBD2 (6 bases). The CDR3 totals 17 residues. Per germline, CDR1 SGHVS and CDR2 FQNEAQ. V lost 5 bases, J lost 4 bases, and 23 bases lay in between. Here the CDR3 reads CASSRVAGTSRGETQYF. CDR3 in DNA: TGTGCCAGCAGCAGGGTGGCGGGGACCTCGCGGGGAGAGACCCAGTACTTC. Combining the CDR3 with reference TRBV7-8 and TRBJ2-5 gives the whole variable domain GAGVSQSPRYKVAKRGQDVALRCDPISGHVSLFWYQQALGQGPEFLTYFQNEAQLDKSGLPSDRFFAERPEGSVSTLKIQRTQQEDSAVYLCASSRVAGTSRGETQYFGPGTRLLVL.

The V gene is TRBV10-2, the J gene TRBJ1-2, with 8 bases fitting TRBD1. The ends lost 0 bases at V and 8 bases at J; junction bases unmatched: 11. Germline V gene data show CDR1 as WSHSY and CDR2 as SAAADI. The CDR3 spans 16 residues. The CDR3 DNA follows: TGCGCCAGCAGTGAGTCGGACAGGGTCGGAGCGAGCGGCTACACCTTC. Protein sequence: CASSESDRVGASGYTF.

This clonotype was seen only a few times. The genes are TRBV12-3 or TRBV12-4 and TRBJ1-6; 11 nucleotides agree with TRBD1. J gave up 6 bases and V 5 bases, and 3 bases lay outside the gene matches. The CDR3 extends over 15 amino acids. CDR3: CASSGTGGVNSPLHF. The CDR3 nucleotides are TGTGCCAGCAGTGGGACAGGGGGAGTTAATTCACCCCTCCACTTT.

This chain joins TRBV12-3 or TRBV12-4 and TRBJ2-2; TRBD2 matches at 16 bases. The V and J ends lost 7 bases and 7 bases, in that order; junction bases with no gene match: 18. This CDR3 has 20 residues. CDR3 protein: CASNPSGTSGRGVVVGELFF. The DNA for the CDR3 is TGTGCCAGCAACCCTTCCGGGACTAGCGGGAGGGGCGTCGTTGTCGGGGAGCTGTTTTTT.

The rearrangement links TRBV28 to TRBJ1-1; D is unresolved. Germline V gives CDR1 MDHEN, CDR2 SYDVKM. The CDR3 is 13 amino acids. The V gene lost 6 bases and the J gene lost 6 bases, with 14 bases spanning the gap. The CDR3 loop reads CASSSIGVAEAFF. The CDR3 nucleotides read TGTGCCAGCAGCTCCATTGGGGTCGCTGAAGCTTTCTTT. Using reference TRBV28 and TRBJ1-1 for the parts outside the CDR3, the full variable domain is DVKVTQSSRYLVKRTGEKVFLECVQDMDHENMFWYRQDPGLGLRLIYFSYDVKMKEKGDIPEGYSVSREKKERFSLILESASTNQTSMYLCASSSIGVAEAFFGQGTRLTVV.

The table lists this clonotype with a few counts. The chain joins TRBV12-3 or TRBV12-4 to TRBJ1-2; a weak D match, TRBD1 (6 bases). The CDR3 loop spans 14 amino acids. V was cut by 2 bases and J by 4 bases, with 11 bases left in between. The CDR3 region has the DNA TGTGCCAGCAGTTTAACCGGACAGATCTATGGCTACACCTTC. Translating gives CASSLTGQIYGYTF.

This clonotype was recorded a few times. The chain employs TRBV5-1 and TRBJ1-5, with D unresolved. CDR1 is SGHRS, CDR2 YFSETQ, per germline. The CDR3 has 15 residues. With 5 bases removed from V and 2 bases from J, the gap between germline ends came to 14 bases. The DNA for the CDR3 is TGCGCCAGCAGACTTAGCTACGAGGGCAATCAGCCCCAGCATTTT. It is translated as CASRLSYEGNQPQHF.

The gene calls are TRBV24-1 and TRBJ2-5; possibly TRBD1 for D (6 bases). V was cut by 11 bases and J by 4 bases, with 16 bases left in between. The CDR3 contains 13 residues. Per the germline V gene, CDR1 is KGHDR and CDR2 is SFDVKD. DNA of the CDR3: TGTGCCATTTCAGTCAGGGGTGGAGAGACCCAGTACTTC. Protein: CAISVRGGETQYF.

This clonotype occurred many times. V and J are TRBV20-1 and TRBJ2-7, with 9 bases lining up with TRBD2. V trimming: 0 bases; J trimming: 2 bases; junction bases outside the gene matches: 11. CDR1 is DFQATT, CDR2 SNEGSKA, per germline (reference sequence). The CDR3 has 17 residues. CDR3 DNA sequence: TGCAGTGCTAGAGATAGGCTAGCGGGAACCCACCCCTACGAGCAGTACTTC. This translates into CSARDRLAGTHPYEQYF.

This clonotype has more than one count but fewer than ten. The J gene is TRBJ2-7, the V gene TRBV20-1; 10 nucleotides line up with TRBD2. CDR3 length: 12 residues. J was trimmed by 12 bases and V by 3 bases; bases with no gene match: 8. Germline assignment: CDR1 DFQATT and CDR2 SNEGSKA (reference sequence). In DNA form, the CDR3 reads TGCAGTGCTAGGCTCCCAGCGGGAGGGCTGTACTTC. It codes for CSARLPAGGLYF.

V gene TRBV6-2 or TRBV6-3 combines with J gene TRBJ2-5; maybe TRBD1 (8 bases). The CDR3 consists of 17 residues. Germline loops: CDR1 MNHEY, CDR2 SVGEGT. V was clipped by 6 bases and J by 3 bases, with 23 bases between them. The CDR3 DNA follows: TGTGCCAGCAGCTATCGATCTCGGACAGGGAGGGAAGAGACCCAGTACTTC. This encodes CASSYRSRTGREETQYF.

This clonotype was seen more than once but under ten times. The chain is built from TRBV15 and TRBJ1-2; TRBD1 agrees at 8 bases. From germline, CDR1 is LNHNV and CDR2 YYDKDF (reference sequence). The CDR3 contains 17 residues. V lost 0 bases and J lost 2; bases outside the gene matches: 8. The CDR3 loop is CATSRDLMDRVNYGYTF. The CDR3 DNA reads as TGTGCCACCAGCAGAGATCTCATGGACAGGGTCAACTATGGCTACACCTTC.

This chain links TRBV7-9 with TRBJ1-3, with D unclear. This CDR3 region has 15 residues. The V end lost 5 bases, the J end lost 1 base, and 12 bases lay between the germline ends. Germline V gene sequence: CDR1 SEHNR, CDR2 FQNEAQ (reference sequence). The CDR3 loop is CASSLSRRSGNTIYF. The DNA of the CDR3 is TGTGCCAGCAGCCTCAGTCGCAGGTCTGGAAACACCATATATTTT.

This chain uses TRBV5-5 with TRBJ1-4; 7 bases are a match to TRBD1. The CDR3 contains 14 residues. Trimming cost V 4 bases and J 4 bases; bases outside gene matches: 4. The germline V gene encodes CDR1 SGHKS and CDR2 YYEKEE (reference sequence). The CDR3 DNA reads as TGTGCCAGCAGCATCGGACAGGTTAATGAAAAACTGTTTTTT. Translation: CASSIGQVNEKLFF.